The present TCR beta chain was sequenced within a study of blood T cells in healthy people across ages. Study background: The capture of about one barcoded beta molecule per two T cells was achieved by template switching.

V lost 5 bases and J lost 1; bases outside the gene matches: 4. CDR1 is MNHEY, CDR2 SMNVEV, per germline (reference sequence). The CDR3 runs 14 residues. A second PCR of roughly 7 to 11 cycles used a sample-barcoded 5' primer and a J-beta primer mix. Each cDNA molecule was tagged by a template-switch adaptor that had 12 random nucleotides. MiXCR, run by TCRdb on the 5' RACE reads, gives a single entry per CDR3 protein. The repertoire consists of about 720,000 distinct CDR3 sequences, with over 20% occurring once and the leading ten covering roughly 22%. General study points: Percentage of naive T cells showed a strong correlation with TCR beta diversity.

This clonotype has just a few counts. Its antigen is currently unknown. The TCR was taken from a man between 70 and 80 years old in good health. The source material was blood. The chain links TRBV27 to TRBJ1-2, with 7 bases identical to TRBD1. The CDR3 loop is CASSPGQYNYGYTF. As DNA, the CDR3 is TGTGCCAGCAGTCCGGGACAGTATAACTATGGCTACACCTTC.